This TCR beta chain was identified in a study of beta chain features in type 1 diabetes. Study results and limitations: The naive, central memory and Treg TCRB repertoires looked more alike in patients than they did in healthy donors.

Expressed TCRB transcripts were sequenced, since all the RNA that had been isolated was reverse transcribed. Clones were read by immunoSEQ multiplex PCR, and TCRdb kept only the in-frame ones, dropping some. Of 300,000 to 450,000 clones in the sample, roughly an eighth were seen once. The length of the CDR3 is 15 residues. Germline V gene data show CDR1 as MDHEN and CDR2 as SYDVKM. The V and J ends lost 5 bases and 2 bases respectively, with 16 bases between them. In this sample, this clone turned up a few times. Its antigen is still unknown. Sorting based on CD45RO/CCR7/CD25/CD127/CD95/CD27 separated CD4+ naive, central memory, regulatory and stem cell-like memory cells.

The source of this sequence is a man aged 18 to 29 in good health. The chain links TRBV28 to TRBJ2-7, with D perhaps matching TRBD1 (6 bases). The material sequenced was naive CD4+ T cells from blood. The CDR3 loop reads CASSPSPRGPYEQYF. As DNA, the CDR3 is TGTGCCAGCAGTCCCTCCCCCAGGGGTCCCTACGAGCAGTACTTC.